What follows are 3 T cell receptor beta chains derived from one specimen sequenced in a study of cytomegalovirus exposure and HLA in healthy donors. The PCR had 60 Vbeta and 13 Jbeta primers. Data came from immunoSEQ multiplex PCR; TCRdb stores just in-frame clones and leaves some out. The table includes approximately 160,000 clones, almost 85% detected once. Sequencing was done on a sample of PBMCs. The receptors derive from a boy aged 2-9 years in good health and CMV-seronegative.

The rearrangement joins TRBV20-1 to TRBJ1-4; TRBD1 might be the D (6 bases). CDR1 and CDR2 from the germline V gene are DFQATT and SNEGSKA (reference sequence). The germline V and J ends were trimmed by 4 bases and 16 bases, with 16 bases remaining between them. This CDR3 spans 11 amino acids. The CDR3 loop is CSANIYRDEFF. The CDR3 region has the DNA TGCAGTGCTAATATTTACAGGGATGAGTTTTTT.

Here the CDR3 reads CASSSLAIENTDTQYF. As DNA, the CDR3 is TGTGCCAGCAGCTCCTTAGCGATAGAGAACACAGATACGCAGTATTTT. The J gene is TRBJ2-3, the V gene TRBV7-2; D may be TRBD2 (5 bases). The CDR3 length is 16 residues. Trimming shortened V by 4 bases and J by 2 bases, and 16 bases separated the two germline ends. Germline-derived CDR1 and CDR2 are SGHTA and FQGNSA.

This clone has a single count. The chain is built from TRBV19 and TRBJ1-2, with D tentatively TRBD1 (5 bases). CDR1 and CDR2 (germline): LNHDA, SQIVND (reference sequence). CDR3 length equals 15 residues. V was pared by 3 bases and J by 5 bases, with 16 bases between. The DNA of the CDR3 is TGTGCCAGTAGTATTTACGAAGGGGCGGGATATGGCTACACCTTC. This encodes CASSIYEGAGYGYTF.